The T cell receptor (beta chain) under discussion was sequenced for a study of Graves' ophthalmopathy and Graves' hyperthyroidism. About the study: Hyperthyroidism was considered stable when no ophthalmopathy appeared within 18 months of follow-up.

From germline, CDR1 is SNHLY and CDR2 FYNNEI. The CDR3 runs to 16 residues. V was clipped by 7 bases and J by 4 bases; unmatched bases: 13. In regard to this clonotype: Its antigen is unknown.

Study-wide points: Blood also held most thyroid clonotypes expanded above 0.001 frequency.

For repertoire sequencing, the TCR beta CDR3 regions were amplified from RNA transcripts. RT-PCR with HTBI primers came first, then second-round multiplex PCR. TCRdb called the multiplex PCR reads again in MiXCR, with one record for every CDR3 protein. Here the sample spans around 1.1 million distinct CDR3 sequences, about 40% being singletons. Hyperthyroidism was new, under 2 months, in patients aged 18 to 65. The sample was peripheral blood or thyroid tissue (not recorded which). V usage is TRBV2 and J usage is TRBJ2-3; 8 nucleotides line up with TRBD1. The sequence came from an adult man with Graves' hyperthyroidism. CDR3 sequence (DNA): TGTGCCAGCAATCTGGACAGGGCCCAGGCGTCAGATACGCAGTATTTT. Its translation: CASNLDRAQASDTQYF.